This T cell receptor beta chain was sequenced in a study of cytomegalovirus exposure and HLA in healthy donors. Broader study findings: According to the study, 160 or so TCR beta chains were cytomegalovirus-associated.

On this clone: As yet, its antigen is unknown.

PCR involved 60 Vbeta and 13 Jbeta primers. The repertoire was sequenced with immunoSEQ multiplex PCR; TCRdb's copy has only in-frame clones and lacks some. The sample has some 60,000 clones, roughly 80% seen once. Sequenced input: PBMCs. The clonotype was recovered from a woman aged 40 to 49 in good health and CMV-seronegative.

CDR3: CASSILSTRSQETQYF. Written as DNA, the CDR3 is TGTGCCAGCAGCATCCTCTCCACTAGGTCTCAAGAGACCCAGTACTTC. The V and J genes are TRBV7-9 and TRBJ2-5, with a possible D match to TRBD2 (5 bases). Germline V gene data show CDR1 as SEHNR and CDR2 as FQNEAQ (reference sequence). Trimming took off 5 bases at V and 2 bases at J, with 18 bases between the two ends. This CDR3 is built from 16 residues.